Listed below are T cell receptor beta chains from one sample, sequenced in a study of shared T cell receptors in the human thymus. Produced via immunoSEQ multiplex PCR; TCRdb's table is partial and in-frame only. Among hundreds of thousands of clones listed, around 87% were seen once. The data were also submitted as part of a second study, on human thymus T cells.

Input material: thymocytes. These receptors were obtained from a boy younger than two with a congenital heart defect. CDR3s include the opening cysteine and the closing phenylalanine or tryptophan. D genes are given only for firm matches. Expanded clones get a size class; other rows say once, few or many, or leave the size out.

TRBJ2-4 | TRBV4-3 | - | TRBD2 | CASSHTLGRELSMEKYF | TGCGCCAGCAGCCACACGCTGGGGCGGGAGCTTTCCATGGAAAAGTACTTC
TRBJ2-3 | TRBV6-6 | - | TRBD2 | CASSWDSGNTQYF | TGTGCCAGCAGTTGGGATAGCGGGAATACGCAGTATTTT
TRBJ2-7 | TRBV7-9 | - | - | CASSFPGFSEQYF | TGTGCCAGCAGCTTCCCAGGTTTCTCCGAGCAGTACTTC
TRBJ2-6 | TRBV28 | - | - | CASSGLTGFGANVLTF | TGTGCCAGCAGTGGGCTGACAGGCTTTGGGGCCAACGTCCTGACTTTC
TRBJ2-1 | TRBV6-6 | - | TRBD2 | CASSLSGSTYNEQFF | TGTGCCAGCAGTCTCAGCGGGAGTACCTACAATGAGCAGTTCTTC
TRBJ2-7 | TRBV29-1 | - | - | CSVRNSIDKVVYEQYF | TGCAGCGTCCGAAACTCCATAGATAAAGTGGTCTACGAGCAGTACTTC
TRBJ2-7 | TRBV2 | - | - | CASSEEGGGYEQYF | TGTGCCAGCAGTGAGGAGGGAGGGGGGTACGAGCAGTACTTC
TRBJ1-2 | TRBV28 | - | - | CASTPGDGYTF | TGTGCCAGCACCCCGGGAGATGGCTACACCTTC
TRBJ2-7 | TRBV4-3 | few | - | CASSQGWPSEQYF | TGCGCCAGCAGCCAAGGTTGGCCCTCCGAGCAGTACTTC
TRBJ2-7 | TRBV2 | once | TRBD2 | CASSESGNLSEQYF | TGTGCCAGCAGTGAAAGCGGGAATCTGTCCGAGCAGTACTTC
TRBJ2-7 | TRBV25-1 | - | - | CASSPNGGTTSREQYF | TGTGCCAGCAGTCCGAATGGAGGCACCACGTCGCGGGAGCAGTACTTC
TRBJ2-7 | TRBV5-5 | - | - | CASSLVVSHMPPSYEQYF | TGTGCCAGCAGCTTGGTTGTCTCCCACATGCCCCCTTCCTACGAGCAGTACTTC
TRBJ1-1 | TRBV28 | - | TRBD1 | CASSQPGTVPIMNTEAFF | TGTGCCAGCAGCCAACCCGGGACAGTCCCTATAATGAACACTGAAGCTTTCTTT
TRBJ2-1 | TRBV4-3 | - | TRBD2 | CASSQGFGLAGSNEQFF | TGCGCCAGCAGCCAAGGTTTTGGTCTAGCGGGATCCAATGAGCAGTTCTTC
TRBJ1-2 | TRBV14 | - | - | CASSQEQEGGYTF | TGTGCCAGCAGCCAAGAACAGGAGGGGGGCTACACCTTC
TRBJ1-2 | TRBV4-3 | once | - | CASSQDPAGANYGYTF | TGCGCCAGCAGCCAAGATCCCGCAGGGGCTAACTATGGCTACACCTTC
TRBJ2-7 | TRBV28 | once | TRBD2 | CASSIRALAGPYEQYF | TGTGCCAGCTCCATTAGGGCACTAGCGGGGCCCTACGAGCAGTACTTC
TRBJ1-4 | TRBV19 | - | - | CASSHRLGGEKLFF | TGTGCCAGTAGCCACCGTTTGGGAGGGGAAAAACTGTTTTTT
TRBJ2-6 | TRBV5-4 | few | TRBD1 | CASSLVERDSLSSGANVLTF | TGTGCCAGCAGCTTGGTTGAACGGGACAGTCTAAGCTCTGGGGCCAACGTCCTGACTTTC
TRBJ1-3 | TRBV12-5 | - | - | CASGPRNQSSGNTIYF | TGTGCTAGTGGTCCCAGGAATCAAAGCTCTGGAAACACCATATATTTT
TRBJ2-2 | TRBV4-1 | - | - | CASSQSSFPGIRDTGELFF | TGCGCCAGCAGCCAATCCTCCTTTCCGGGGATCCGAGACACCGGGGAGCTGTTTTTT
TRBJ2-3 | TRBV5-1 | - | - | CASSPNPKGGTDTQYF | TGCGCCAGCAGCCCCAACCCGAAGGGGGGCACAGATACGCAGTATTTT
TRBJ2-1 | TRBV4-3 | - | TRBD2 | CASSPSTSGSSYNEQFF | TGCGCCAGCAGCCCCTCGACTAGCGGGAGCTCCTACAATGAGCAGTTCTTC
TRBJ1-1 | TRBV15 | - | - | CATSRAGTEAFF | TGTGCCACCAGCAGGGCCGGGACAGAAGCTTTCTTT
TRBJ2-7 | TRBV6-5 | once | TRBD1 | CASRNLRGQGYEQYF | TGTGCCAGCAGAAACCTCCGGGGACAGGGGTACGAGCAGTACTTC
TRBJ1-1 | TRBV7-8 | - | - | CASSMAQGPFPLNTEAFF | TGTGCCAGCAGCATGGCCCAGGGTCCCTTTCCATTGAACACTGAAGCTTTCTTT
TRBJ1-6 | TRBV19 | - | - | CASSMGRDNSPLHF | TGTGCCAGTAGTATGGGCAGGGATAATTCACCCCTCCACTTT
TRBJ1-5 | TRBV28 | once | TRBD1 | CASTYGQGNYQPQHF | TGTGCCAGCACTTACGGACAGGGGAATTATCAGCCCCAGCATTTT
TRBJ1-2 | TRBV28 | once | TRBD1 | CASSLFFDLGQGVYGYTF | TGTGCCAGCAGTTTATTTTTTGATCTGGGACAGGGAGTATATGGCTACACCTTC
TRBJ2-5 | TRBV30 | - | - | CAWSAHMGRRGGQETQYF | TGTGCCTGGAGTGCCCACATGGGAAGGAGGGGCGGTCAAGAGACCCAGTACTTC
TRBJ2-3 | TRBV5-1 | - | TRBD2 | CASRGVDPDTQYF | TGCGCCAGCCGGGGGGTTGATCCAGATACGCAGTATTTT
TRBJ1-1 | TRBV6-5 | - | - | CASSYVGVNTEAFF | TGTGCCAGCAGTTACGTGGGCGTGAACACTGAAGCTTTCTTT
TRBJ1-3 | TRBV5-4 | - | - | CASSLAGDTIYF | TGTGCCAGCAGCTTGGCTGGAGACACCATATATTTT
TRBJ1-1 | TRBV7-3 | - | TRBD1 | CASSLSVPGTGVFRNTEAFF | TGTGCCAGCAGCTTATCGGTCCCCGGGACAGGGGTGTTCAGGAACACTGAAGCTTTCTTT
TRBJ2-1 | TRBV6-6 | - | TRBD2 | CASSYSKKREPYGQFF | TGTGCCAGCAGTTACTCGAAGAAGCGGGAGCCTTATGGGCAGTTCTTC
TRBJ2-7 | TRBV11-3 | - | - | CASSLNGASKEQYF | TGTGCCAGCAGCTTAAATGGGGCCTCTAAAGAGCAGTACTTC
TRBJ2-2 | TRBV29-1 | - | TRBD1 | CSVTGANTGELFF | TGCAGCGTGACAGGGGCGAACACCGGGGAGCTGTTTTTT
TRBJ2-7 | TRBV2 | - | TRBD2 | CASTERGPLLDEQYF | TGTGCCAGCACCGAGCGGGGACCCCTTCTCGACGAGCAGTACTTC
TRBJ1-6 | TRBV30 | - | TRBD1 | CAWSQMGQGNSPLHF | TGTGCCTGGAGTCAGATGGGACAGGGTAATTCACCCCTCCACTTT
TRBJ2-1 | TRBV28 | - | TRBD1 | CASSPRDSYNEQFF | TGTGCCAGCAGTCCCCGGGACAGCTACAATGAGCAGTTCTTC
TRBJ1-2 | TRBV4-1 | - | TRBD1 | CASSQEEDREAYGYTF | TGCGCCAGCAGCCAAGAGGAGGACAGGGAAGCCTATGGCTACACCTTC
TRBJ1-2 | TRBV25-1 | - | TRBD1 | CASSESTGLGYTF | TGTGCCAGCAGTGAATCGACAGGGCTTGGCTACACCTTC